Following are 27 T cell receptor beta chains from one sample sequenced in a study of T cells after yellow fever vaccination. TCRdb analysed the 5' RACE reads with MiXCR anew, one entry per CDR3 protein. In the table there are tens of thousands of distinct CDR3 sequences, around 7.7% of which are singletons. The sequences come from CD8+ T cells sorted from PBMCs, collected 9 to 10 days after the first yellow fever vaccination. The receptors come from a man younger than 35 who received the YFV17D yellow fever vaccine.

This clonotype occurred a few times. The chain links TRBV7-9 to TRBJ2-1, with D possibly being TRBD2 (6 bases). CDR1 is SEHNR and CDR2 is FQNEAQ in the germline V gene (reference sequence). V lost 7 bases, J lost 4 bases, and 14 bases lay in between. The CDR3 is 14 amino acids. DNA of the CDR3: TGTGCCAGCACCTGGGACTCCCGATACAATGAGCAGTTCTTC. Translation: CASTWDSRYNEQFF.

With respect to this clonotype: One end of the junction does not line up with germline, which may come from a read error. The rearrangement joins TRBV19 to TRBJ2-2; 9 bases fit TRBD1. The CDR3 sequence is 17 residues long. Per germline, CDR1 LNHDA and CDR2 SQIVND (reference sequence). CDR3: CASSNKKWDRETMELLF. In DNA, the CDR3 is TGTGCCAGTAGTAATAAGAAATGGGACAGGGAGACAATGGAGCTGCTTTTT.

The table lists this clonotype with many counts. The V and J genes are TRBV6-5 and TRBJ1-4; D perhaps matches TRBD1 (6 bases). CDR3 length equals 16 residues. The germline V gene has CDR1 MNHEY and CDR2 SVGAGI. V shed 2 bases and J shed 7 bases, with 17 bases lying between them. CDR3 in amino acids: CASSYQVRTDPEKLFF. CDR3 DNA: TGTGCCAGCAGTTACCAGGTCAGGACAGATCCTGAAAAACTGTTTTTT.

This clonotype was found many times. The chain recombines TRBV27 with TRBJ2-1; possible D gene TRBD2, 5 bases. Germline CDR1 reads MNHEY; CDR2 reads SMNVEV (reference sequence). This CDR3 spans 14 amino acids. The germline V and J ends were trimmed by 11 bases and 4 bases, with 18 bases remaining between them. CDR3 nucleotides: TGTGCCGCTGGGAGTATGTTGGTATACAATGAGCAGTTCTTC. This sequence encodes CAAGSMLVYNEQFF.

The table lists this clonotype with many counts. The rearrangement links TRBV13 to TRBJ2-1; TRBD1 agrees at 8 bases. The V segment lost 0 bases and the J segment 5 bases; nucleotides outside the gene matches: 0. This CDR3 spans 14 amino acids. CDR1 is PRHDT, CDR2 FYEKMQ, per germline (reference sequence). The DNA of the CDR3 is TGTGCCAGCAGCTTAGGGACAGGGGACAATGAGCAGTTCTTC. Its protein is CASSLGTGDNEQFF.

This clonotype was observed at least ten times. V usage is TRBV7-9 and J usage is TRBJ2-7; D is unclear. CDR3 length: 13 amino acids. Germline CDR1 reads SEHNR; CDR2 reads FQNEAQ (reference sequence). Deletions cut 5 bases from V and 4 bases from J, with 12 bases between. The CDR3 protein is CASSPRTDYEQYF. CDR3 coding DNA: TGTGCCAGCAGCCCCAGGACGGATTACGAGCAGTACTTC.

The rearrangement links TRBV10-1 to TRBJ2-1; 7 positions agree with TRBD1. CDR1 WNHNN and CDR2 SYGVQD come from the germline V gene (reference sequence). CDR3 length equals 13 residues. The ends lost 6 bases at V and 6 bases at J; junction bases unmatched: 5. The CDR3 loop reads CASSVGQANEQFF. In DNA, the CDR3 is TGCGCCAGCAGCGTAGGACAGGCCAATGAGCAGTTCTTC.

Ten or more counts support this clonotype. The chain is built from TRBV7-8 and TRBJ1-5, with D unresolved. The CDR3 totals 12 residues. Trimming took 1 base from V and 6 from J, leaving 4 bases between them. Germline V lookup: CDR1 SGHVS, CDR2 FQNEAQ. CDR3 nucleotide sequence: TGTGCCAGCAGCTTAGTAGCTCAGCCCCAGCATTTT. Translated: CASSLVAQPQHF.

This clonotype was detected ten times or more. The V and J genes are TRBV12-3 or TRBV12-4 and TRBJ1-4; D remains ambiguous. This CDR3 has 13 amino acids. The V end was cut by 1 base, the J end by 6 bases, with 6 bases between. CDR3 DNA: TGTGCCAGCAGTTTAGGGGCGGATGAAAAACTGTTTTTT. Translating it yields CASSLGADEKLFF.

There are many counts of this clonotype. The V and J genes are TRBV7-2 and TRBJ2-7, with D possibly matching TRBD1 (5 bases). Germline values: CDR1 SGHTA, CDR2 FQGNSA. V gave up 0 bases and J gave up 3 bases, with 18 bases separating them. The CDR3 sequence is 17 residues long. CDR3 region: CASSLASFNRQNYEQYV. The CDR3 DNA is TGTGCCAGCAGCTTAGCCTCTTTCAACCGACAGAACTACGAGCAGTACGTC.

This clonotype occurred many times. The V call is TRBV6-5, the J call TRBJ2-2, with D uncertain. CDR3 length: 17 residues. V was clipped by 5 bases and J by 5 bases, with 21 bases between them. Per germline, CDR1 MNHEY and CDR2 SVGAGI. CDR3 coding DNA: TGTGCCAGCAGTACTCCCGGCCAACAGCCTAGTACCGGGGAGCTGTTTTTT. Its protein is CASSTPGQQPSTGELFF.

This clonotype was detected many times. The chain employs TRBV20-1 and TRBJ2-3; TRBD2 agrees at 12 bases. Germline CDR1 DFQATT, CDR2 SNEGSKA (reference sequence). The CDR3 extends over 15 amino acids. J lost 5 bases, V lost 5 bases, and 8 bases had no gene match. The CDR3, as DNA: TGCAGTGCTCGACCCCTAGCGGGGGGGCGAGATACGCAGTATTTT. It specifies CSARPLAGGRDTQYF.

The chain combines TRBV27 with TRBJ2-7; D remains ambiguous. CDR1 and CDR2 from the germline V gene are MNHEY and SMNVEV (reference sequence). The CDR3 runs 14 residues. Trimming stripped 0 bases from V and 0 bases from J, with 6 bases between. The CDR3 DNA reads TGTGCCAGCAGTTTATCGGTGAGCTCCTACGAGCAGTACTTC. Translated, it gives CASSLSVSSYEQYF.

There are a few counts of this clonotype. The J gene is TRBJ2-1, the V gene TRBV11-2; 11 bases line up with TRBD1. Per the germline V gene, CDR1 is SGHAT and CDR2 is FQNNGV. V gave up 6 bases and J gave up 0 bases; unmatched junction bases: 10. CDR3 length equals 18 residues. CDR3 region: CASRSHGQGASSYNEQFF. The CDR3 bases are TGTGCCAGCAGGTCCCACGGACAGGGGGCGAGCTCCTACAATGAGCAGTTCTTC.

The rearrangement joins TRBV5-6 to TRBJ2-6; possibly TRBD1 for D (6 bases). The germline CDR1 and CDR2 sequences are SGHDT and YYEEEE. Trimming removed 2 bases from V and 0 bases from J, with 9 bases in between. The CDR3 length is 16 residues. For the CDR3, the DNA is TGTGCCAGCAGCTTAGGACAGACCTCTGGGGCCAACGTCCTGACTTTC. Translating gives CASSLGQTSGANVLTF. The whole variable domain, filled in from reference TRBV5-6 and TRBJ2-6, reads DAGVTQSPTHLIKTRGQQVTLRCSPKSGHDTVSWYQQALGQGPQFIFQYYEEEERQRGNFPDRFSGHQFPNYSSELNVNALLLGDSALYLCASSLGQTSGANVLTFGAGSRLTVL.

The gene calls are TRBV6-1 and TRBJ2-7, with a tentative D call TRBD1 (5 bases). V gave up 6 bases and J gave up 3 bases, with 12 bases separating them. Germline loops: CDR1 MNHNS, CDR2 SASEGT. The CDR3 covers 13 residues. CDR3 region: CASRSRAVYEQYF. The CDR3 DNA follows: TGTGCCAGCAGGTCCAGGGCTGTCTACGAGCAGTACTTC.

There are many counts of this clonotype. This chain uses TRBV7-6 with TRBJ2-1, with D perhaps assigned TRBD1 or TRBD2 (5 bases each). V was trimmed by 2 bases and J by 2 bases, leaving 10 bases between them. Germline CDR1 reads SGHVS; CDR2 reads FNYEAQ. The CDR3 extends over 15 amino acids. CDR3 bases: TGTGCCAGCAGCTTATCTGGGGGTACCTACAATGAGCAGTTCTTC. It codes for CASSLSGGTYNEQFF.

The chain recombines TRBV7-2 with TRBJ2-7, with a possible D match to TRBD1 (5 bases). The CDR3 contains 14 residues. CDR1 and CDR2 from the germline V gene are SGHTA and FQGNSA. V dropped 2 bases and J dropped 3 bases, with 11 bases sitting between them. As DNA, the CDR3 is TGTGCCAGCAGCTTACCTGGCAGGGACTACGAGCAGTACTTC. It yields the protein CASSLPGRDYEQYF.

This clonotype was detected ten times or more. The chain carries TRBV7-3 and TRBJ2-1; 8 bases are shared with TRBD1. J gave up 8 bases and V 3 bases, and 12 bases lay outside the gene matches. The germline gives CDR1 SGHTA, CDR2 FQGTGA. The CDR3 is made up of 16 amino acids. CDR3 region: CASSLGQDRAGDEQFF. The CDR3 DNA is TGTGCCAGCAGCTTGGGCCAGGACAGGGCTGGGGATGAGCAGTTCTTC.

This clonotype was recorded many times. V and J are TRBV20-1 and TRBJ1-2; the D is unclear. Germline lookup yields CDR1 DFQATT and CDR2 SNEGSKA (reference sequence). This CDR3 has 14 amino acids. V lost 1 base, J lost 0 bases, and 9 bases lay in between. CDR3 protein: CSARGAGTNYGYTF. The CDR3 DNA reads TGCAGTGCTAGAGGGGCTGGAACTAACTATGGCTACACCTTC.

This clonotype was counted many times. In DNA form, the CDR3 reads TGTGCCAGCAGTTACGAACTCGGTAACAGGGGGCTCGAGACCCAGTACTTC. It encodes CASSYELGNRGLETQYF. The chain couples TRBV6-5 to TRBJ2-5, with 9 bases identical to TRBD1. From germline, CDR1 is MNHEY and CDR2 SVGAGI. This CDR3 contains 17 residues. V lost 2 bases and J lost 5; bases outside the gene matches: 12.

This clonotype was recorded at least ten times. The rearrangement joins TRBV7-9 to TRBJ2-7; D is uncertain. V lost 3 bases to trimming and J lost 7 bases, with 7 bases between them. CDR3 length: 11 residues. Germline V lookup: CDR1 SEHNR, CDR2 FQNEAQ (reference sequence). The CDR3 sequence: CASSLSLEQYF. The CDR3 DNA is TGTGCCAGCAGCTTGTCCCTAGAGCAGTACTTC. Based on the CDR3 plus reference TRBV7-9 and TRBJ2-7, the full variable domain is DTGVSQNPRHKITKRGQNVTFRCDPISEHNRLYWYRQTLGQGPEFLTYFQNEAQLEKSRLLSDRFSAERPKGSFSTLEIQRTEQGDSAMYLCASSLSLEQYFGPGTRLTVT.

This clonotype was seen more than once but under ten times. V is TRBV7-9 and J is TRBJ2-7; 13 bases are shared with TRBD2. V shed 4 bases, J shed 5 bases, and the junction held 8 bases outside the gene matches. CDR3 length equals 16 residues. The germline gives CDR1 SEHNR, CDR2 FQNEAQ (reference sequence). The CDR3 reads CASSSLTSGGADEQYV. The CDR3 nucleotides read TGTGCCAGCAGCTCCCTAACTAGCGGGGGGGCCGACGAGCAGTACGTC.

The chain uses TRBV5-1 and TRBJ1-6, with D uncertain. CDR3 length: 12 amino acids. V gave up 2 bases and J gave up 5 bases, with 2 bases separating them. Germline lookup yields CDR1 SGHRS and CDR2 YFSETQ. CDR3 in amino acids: CASSFNNSPLHF. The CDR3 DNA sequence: TGCGCCAGCAGCTTTAATAATTCACCCCTCCACTTT.

CDR3 sequence reads: CSGRDAGSRGRSRGTGELFF. CDR3 coding DNA: TGCAGTGGCCGAGATGCGGGCTCGAGGGGACGGTCGCGGGGCACCGGGGAGCTGTTTTTT. This chain joins TRBV20-1 and TRBJ2-2; D is possibly TRBD2 (6 bases). CDR3 length equals 20 residues. Trimming took 7 bases from V and 4 from J, leaving 34 bases between them. Germline V gene data show CDR1 as DFQATT and CDR2 as SNEGSKA (reference sequence).

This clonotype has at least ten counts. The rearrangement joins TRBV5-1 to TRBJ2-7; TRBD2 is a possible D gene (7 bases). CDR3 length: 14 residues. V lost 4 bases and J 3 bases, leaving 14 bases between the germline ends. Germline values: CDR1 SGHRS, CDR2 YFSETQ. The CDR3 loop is CASSSRGGYYEQYF. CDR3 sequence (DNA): TGCGCCAGCAGCAGCAGGGGAGGGTACTACGAGCAGTACTTC.

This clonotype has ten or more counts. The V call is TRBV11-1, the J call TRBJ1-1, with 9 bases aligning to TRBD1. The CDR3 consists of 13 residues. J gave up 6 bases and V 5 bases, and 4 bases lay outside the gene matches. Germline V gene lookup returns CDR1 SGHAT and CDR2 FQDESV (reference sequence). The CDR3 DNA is TGTGCCAGCAGCCGACAGGGGGGCGCTGAAGCTTTCTTT. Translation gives CASSRQGGAEAFF.